The present entry profiles one T cell receptor (beta chain) with its context. Its cognate antigen is unknown. Unique molecular identifiers were incorporated into the prepared TCRbeta library. TCRdb recomputed calls from the PCR reads with MiXCR, one row per CDR3 protein. The sample holds nearly 250,000 distinct CDR3 sequences, 7.5% to 9.5% seen once. The data were taken from a study of T-cell reconstitution after alpha-beta-depleted transplantation in children. Study-wide results and limits: At day 60, the high TCRbeta diversity found in some patients originated from recipient T cells and thymic progenitors that had survived. Reported findings indicate that, about two months after transplant, alpha-beta T cells came from several hundred expanded clones, which were derived from non-depleted graft cells. Hyperexpanded clones declined; after one year, newly produced T cells mostly supplied diversity.

The CDR3 is 16 amino acids. V was cut by 0 bases and J by 2 bases, with 14 bases left in between. The chain employs TRBV23-1 and TRBJ2-7; D ambiguous. TRBV23-1 is labeled an ORF, and its function is uncertain. The TCR originated in a male patient between 5 and 17 years old who had a stem cell transplant for acute lymphoblastic leukemia, so the T cells may come from the graft donor. The sequencing used PBMCs, mostly from graft donor cells, collected 180 days after TCRalphabeta/CD19-depleted stem cell transplant. Here the CDR3 reads CASSQSSTPGPYEQYF. CDR3 DNA sequence: TGCGCCAGCAGTCAATCGTCGACGCCGGGTCCCTACGAGCAGTACTTC.